This TCR beta chain was recorded in a study of blood T cell repertoires in COVID-19. For the study at large: Among Cohort 3 donors, those recovered had two negative PCRs, clearance, or symptom resolution.

Authors' data handling: Amplification of reference gene primers provided the estimated nucleated cell counts. TCRdb's table, derived via immunoSEQ multiplex PCR, lists solely in-frame clones and lacks some. That table furnishes V, J and clone size, whereas the DNA furnished D and trimming. The sample yields over 200,000 clones, approximately 87% seen once. Adults between about 18 and 95 years of age took part from fewer than 30 US areas. Self-reported history from a screening survey and questionnaire set each donor's cohort. V dropped 2 bases and J dropped 10 bases, with 12 bases sitting between them. Germline V gives CDR1 SGHTA, CDR2 FQGNSA. This CDR3 spans 13 amino acids.

This chain links TRBV7-2 with TRBJ2-1, with D hard to call. The clonotype was recovered from a woman between 45 and 65 years old in a cohort exposed to, infected with or recovered from COVID-19 (not recorded which). Input material: PBMCs or T cells enriched from blood (not recorded which). The CDR3 protein is CASSLRQLEEQFF. CDR3 in DNA: TGTGCCAGCAGCTTAAGACAACTTGAGGAGCAGTTCTTC.